This T cell receptor beta chain was profiled in a study of OX40 agonist ivuxolimab in advanced cancers. Germline V gene sequence: CDR1 MGHDK, CDR2 SYGVNS. With V trimmed by 4 bases and J by 3 bases, 0 bases remained unmatched. This CDR3 comprises 14 residues. Here immunoSEQ multiplex PCR was the method, and the copy in TCRdb shows in-frame clones only, minus some. The data contain some 19,000 clones, 65% to 70% of them singletons. The source is an adult with an advanced solid tumor such as melanoma, head and neck, liver or kidney cancer. The chain links TRBV25-1 to TRBJ2-2; 9 positions match TRBD2. The sequenced sample was CD4+ or CD8+ T cells sorted from blood, obtained in a trial of the OX40 agonist ivuxolimab. CDR3 DNA sequence: TGTGCCAGCAGTGGGACTAGCGACACCGGGGAGCTGTTTTTT. Translating it yields CASSGTSDTGELFF. The full variable domain, its missing parts supplied by reference TRBV25-1 and TRBJ2-2, is EADIYQTPRYLVIGTGKKITLECSQTMGHDKMYWYQQDPGMELHLIHYSYGVNSTEKGDLSSESTVSRIRTEHFPLTLESARPSHTSQYLCASSGTSDTGELFFGEGSRLTVL.